A single sample is the source of the 12 T cell receptor beta chains below, sequenced in a study of blood T cell repertoires in COVID-19. Repertoires were generated with immunoSEQ multiplex PCR, while TCRdb's copy carries only in-frame clones and drops some. The data contain 250,000 or so clones, about 79% of them singletons. The sequencing input was peripheral blood. These receptor sequences come from a man older than 75 with acute or convalescent COVID-19.

This clone appeared once. The chain employs TRBV6-5 and TRBJ1-1, with 11 bases that match TRBD1. Germline V gives CDR1 MNHEY, CDR2 SVGAGI. The CDR3 length is 15 residues. The ends lost 6 bases at V and 5 bases at J; junction bases unmatched: 8. The CDR3 here is CASSTGTGGGTEAFF. In nucleotides, the CDR3 is TGTGCCAGCAGCACCGGGACAGGGGGGGGTACTGAAGCTTTCTTT.

The rearrangement links TRBV7-6 to TRBJ1-1, with D perhaps matching TRBD1 (5 bases). The CDR3 is 14 amino acids. V lost 5 bases to trimming and J lost 4 bases, with 14 bases between them. Per germline, CDR1 SGHVS and CDR2 FNYEAQ. The CDR3: CASSGFRVGTEAFF. For the CDR3, the DNA is TGTGCCAGCAGCGGCTTCAGGGTCGGCACTGAAGCTTTCTTT.

The chain carries TRBV28 and TRBJ1-5, with 7 bases that match TRBD1. Germline trimming cut 10 bases from V and 6 bases from J; bases unmatched to any gene: 9. Germline-derived CDR1 and CDR2 are MDHEN and SYDVKM. The CDR3 extends over 13 amino acids. CDR3 amino acids: CATRRGMGQPQHF. The CDR3 DNA sequence: TGTGCCACTCGCAGGGGGATGGGTCAGCCCCAGCATTTT.

This rearrangement joins TRBV7-8 to TRBJ1-1; 10 bases match TRBD1. Looked up from germline, CDR1 is SGHVS and CDR2 is FQNEAQ. CDR3 size: 13 residues. Trimming removed 5 bases from V and 11 bases from J; junction bases left unmatched: 8. CDR3 protein: CASSIGQGGNAFF. DNA of the CDR3: TGTGCCAGCAGCATCGGACAGGGGGGAAATGCTTTCTTT.

This chain links TRBV6-5 with TRBJ1-4, with 11 nucleotides matching TRBD1. Germline-derived CDR1 and CDR2 are MNHEY and SVGAGI. The CDR3 has 15 residues. J gave up 0 bases and V 8 bases, and 2 bases lay outside the gene matches. The DNA for the CDR3 is TGTGCCAGCCGGGACAGGGGGACAACTAATGAAAAACTGTTTTTT. Translated: CASRDRGTTNEKLFF.

This chain joins TRBV5-1 and TRBJ2-3; 10 bases align to TRBD1. Looked up from germline, CDR1 is SGHRS and CDR2 is YFSETQ. J gave up 0 bases and V 2 bases, and 3 bases lay outside the gene matches. This CDR3 has 16 amino acids. The CDR3 here is CASSFLDRGSTDTQYF. For the CDR3, the DNA is TGCGCCAGCAGCTTTCTGGACAGGGGGAGCACAGATACGCAGTATTTT.

This chain links TRBV28 with TRBJ1-2, with no clear D. CDR1 is MDHEN and CDR2 is SYDVKM in the germline V gene. V lost 2 bases to trimming and J lost 4 bases, with 11 bases between them. The CDR3 extends over 14 amino acids. Here the CDR3 reads CASSLVQVPYGYTF. The DNA for the CDR3 is TGTGCCAGCAGTTTAGTCCAGGTGCCCTATGGCTACACCTTC.

The V call is TRBV2, the J call TRBJ2-7; 11 bases are shared with TRBD2. The CDR3 covers 14 residues. V was clipped by 5 bases and J by 6 bases; unmatched bases: 6. CDR1 and CDR2 from the germline V gene are SNHLY and FYNNEI. CDR3 coding DNA: TGTGCCAGCAGTACCACCGGGACTAGCGGCGAGCAGTACTTC. It translates to CASSTTGTSGEQYF.

The chain has TRBV24-1 and TRBJ2-1; 10 positions match TRBD2. CDR1 is KGHDR and CDR2 is SFDVKD in the germline V gene. The CDR3 consists of 14 residues. The J segment lost 6 bases and the V segment lost 5 bases, leaving 3 bases of the junction unmatched. The CDR3 sequence is CATSGIAGGNEQFF. In DNA, the CDR3 is TGTGCCACCAGTGGAATAGCGGGGGGCAATGAGCAGTTCTTC.

This clone was detected only once. The V call is TRBV29-1, the J call TRBJ1-6, with 7 bases fitting TRBD1. Germline V gene sequence: CDR1 SQVTM, CDR2 ANQGSEA. The CDR3 covers 13 residues. V shed 6 bases and J 7 bases; nucleotides not matched to a gene: 6. The CDR3 DNA follows: TGCAGCGTCTCGACAGGGCCAAATTCACCCCTCCACTTT. Protein sequence: CSVSTGPNSPLHF.

The chain recombines TRBV2 with TRBJ1-2; the match to TRBD1 covers 9 bases. Trimming removed 5 bases from V and 4 bases from J; junction bases left unmatched: 8. The germline CDR1 and CDR2 sequences are SNHLY and FYNNEI. This CDR3 comprises 15 residues. The CDR3 DNA reads as TGTGCCAGCAGTTCCCCGGGACAGGGCACCTATGGCTACACCTTC. Translation: CASSSPGQGTYGYTF. Based on the CDR3 plus reference TRBV2 and TRBJ1-2, the full variable domain is EPEVTQTPSHQVTQMGQEVILRCVPISNHLYFYWYRQILGQKVEFLVSFYNNEISEKSEIFDDQFSVERPDGSNFTLKIRSTKLEDSAMYFCASSSPGQGTYGYTFGSGTRLTVV.

This chain uses TRBV27 with TRBJ1-2; weak D call: TRBD1 (5 bases). From germline, CDR1 is MNHEY and CDR2 SMNVEV (reference sequence). Deletions cut 4 bases from V and 6 bases from J, with 21 bases between. The CDR3 length is 16 residues. The CDR3 sequence: CASSYGGNAGGHGYTF. DNA of the CDR3: TGTGCCAGCAGTTACGGGGGAAATGCTGGTGGCCATGGCTACACCTTC.